The 28 T cell receptor beta chains given below trace back to one sample, sequenced in a study of T cells in Graves' hyperthyroidism and ophthalmopathy. RNA transcripts gave rise to amplified TCR beta CDR3 regions. TCR CDR3 regions were first amplified by RT-PCR with HTBI primers. Each CDR3 protein is one row after TCRdb ran MiXCR on the multiplex PCR reads. The table lists hundreds of thousands of distinct CDR3 sequences, approximately 14% of them singletons. The specimen was blood. These TCRs come from a woman aged 18-29 years with Graves' hyperthyroidism.

The chain links TRBV30 to TRBJ2-7, with 7 positions matching TRBD2. TRBJ2-1 explains the end of the DNA better; the J call may be wrong. The germline V gene has CDR1 GTSNPN and CDR2 SVGIG (reference sequence). The CDR3 length is 12 residues. CDR3 loop: CAWGEGRYEQFF. The CDR3 DNA reads TGTGCCTGGGGGGAGGGACGCTACGAGCAGTTCTTC.

This chain joins TRBV29-1 and TRBJ1-2, with TRBD1 matching 8 bases. With 6 bases clipped from V and 8 bases from J, the junction kept 11 bases outside the gene matches. In germline, CDR1 is SQVTM, CDR2 ANQGSEA. CDR3 length: 13 amino acids. The CDR3 region is CSVALGTGDGYTF. CDR3 coding DNA: TGCAGCGTCGCCCTTGGGACAGGCGACGGCTACACCTTC. The whole variable domain, remainder taken from reference TRBV29-1 and TRBJ1-2, is SAVISQKPSRDICQRGTSLTIQCQVDSQVTMMFWYRQQPGQSLTLIATANQGSEATYESGFVIDKFPISRPNLTFSTLTVSNMSPEDSSIYLCSVALGTGDGYTFGSGTRLTVV.

This clonotype has ten or more counts. This chain connects TRBV13 to TRBJ1-1; the D gene is possibly TRBD1 (6 bases). Trimming left V 3 bases short and J 1 base short, with 6 bases between. There are 13 residues in the CDR3. Germline V lookup: CDR1 PRHDT, CDR2 FYEKMQ (reference sequence). The CDR3: CASSFRGNTEAFF. The CDR3 bases are TGTGCCAGCAGCTTCAGGGGGAACACTGAAGCTTTCTTT. Variable domain in full (rest from reference TRBV13 and TRBJ1-1): AAGVIQSPRHLIKEKRETATLKCYPIPRHDTVYWYQQGPGQDPQFLISFYEKMQSDKGSIPDRFSAQQFSDYHSELNMSSLELGDSALYFCASSFRGNTEAFFGQGTRLTVV.

This clonotype was seen ten or more times. The chain has TRBV30 and TRBJ1-5; possibly TRBD1 for D (5 bases). CDR1 GTSNPN and CDR2 SVGIG come from the germline V gene (reference sequence). This CDR3 comprises 14 residues. V was shortened by 5 bases and J by 1 base, with 12 bases between the two germline ends. Here the CDR3 DNA reads TGTGCCTGGGGTCTTGGGGGAAGCAATCAGCCCCAGCATTTT. Protein sequence: CAWGLGGSNQPQHF.

Concerning this clonotype itself: At one boundary the junction diverges from the germline segment, which might be a read error. The chain combines TRBV6-6 with TRBJ1-2; D call uncertain. Germline CDR1 is MNHNY and CDR2 is SVGAGI (reference sequence). The CDR3 is 15 residues long. CDR3 residues: CASSYSLGSDYGYTF. The DNA of the CDR3 is TGTGCCAGCAGTTACTCACTAGGTTCTGACTACGGCTACACCTTC.

This clonotype has a count of ten or more. The V and J genes are TRBV20-1 and TRBJ1-1; a possible D gene is TRBD1 (5 bases). Trimming took off 6 bases at V and 1 base at J, with 12 bases between the two ends. Germline V CDR1 and CDR2: DFQATT, SNEGSKA (reference sequence). The CDR3 has 13 residues. The CDR3 DNA reads TGCAGTGCGACTAGGCAGGGGAACACTGAAGCTTTCTTT. This sequence encodes CSATRQGNTEAFF.

V and J are TRBV7-8 and TRBJ2-3; tentative D call: TRBD1 (6 bases). Trimming stripped 6 bases from V and 4 bases from J, with 11 bases between. Germline V CDR1 and CDR2: SGHVS, FQNEAQ. The CDR3 extends over 13 amino acids. The CDR3 region is CASRQGWADTQYF. In nucleotides, the CDR3 is TGTGCCAGCAGGCAGGGGTGGGCAGATACGCAGTATTTT.

This clonotype was observed a handful of times. V usage is TRBV6-1 and J usage is TRBJ1-5, with D perhaps TRBD1 (5 bases). This CDR3 region has 13 residues. Trimming stripped 8 bases from V and 7 bases from J, with 15 bases between. Germline V lookup: CDR1 MNHNS, CDR2 SASEGT. The chain's CDR3 is CASSPDGAQPQHF. The CDR3 region has the DNA TGTGCCAGCTCGCCGGACGGGGCCCAGCCCCAGCATTTT.

This clonotype has a handful of counts. The rearrangement joins TRBV24-1 to TRBJ2-7, with 8 nucleotides matching TRBD1. CDR3 length: 12 amino acids. The J segment lost 6 bases and the V segment lost 5 bases, leaving 2 bases of the junction unmatched. CDR1 and CDR2 (germline): KGHDR, SFDVKD. CDR3 sequence (DNA): TGTGCCACCAGTGGTGACAGGGGCGAGCAGTACTTC. It encodes CATSGDRGEQYF.

This clonotype occurred once. A clone one base away is much larger, so this may be a read error. The CDR3 region has the DNA TGTGCCAGCAGCCATGCCGCCCCTCAACCAACTAATGAAAAACTGTTTTTT. Translating it yields CASSHAAPQPTNEKLFF. The J gene is TRBJ1-4, the V gene TRBV13, with D unclear. The CDR3 contains 17 residues. V lost 5 bases to trimming and J lost 0 bases, with 16 bases between them. Per the germline V gene, CDR1 is PRHDT and CDR2 is FYEKMQ (reference sequence).

This clonotype was observed at least ten times. This chain connects TRBV6-2 or TRBV6-3 to TRBJ2-1; D is undetermined. Trimming removed 0 bases from V and 10 bases from J, with 10 bases in between. The CDR3 is made up of 13 amino acids. Germline loops: CDR1 MNHEY, CDR2 SVGEGT. The CDR3 reads CASSYSVPPEQFF. As DNA, the CDR3 is TGTGCCAGCAGTTACTCGGTCCCGCCGGAGCAGTTCTTC.

This clonotype has more than one count but fewer than ten. V usage is TRBV4-3 and J usage is TRBJ2-2; weak D call: TRBD2 (5 bases). Germline-derived CDR1 and CDR2 are LGHNA and YSLEER. The length of the CDR3 is 17 residues. Trimming removed 0 bases from V and 2 bases from J, with 13 bases in between. The CDR3 DNA follows: TGCGCCAGCAGCCAAGATAGCCTAGCTCATAACACCGGGGAGCTGTTTTTT. Protein product: CASSQDSLAHNTGELFF.

The CDR3 region has the DNA TGTGCCAGCAGTCCGGATGGGATTTGGGAGCAGTACTTC. This codes for CASSPDGIWEQYF. The J gene is TRBJ2-7, the V gene TRBV5-6; D ambiguous. Trimming pared 5 bases from V and 7 bases from J, leaving 16 bases between. CDR1 and CDR2 (germline): SGHDT, YYEEEE. The length of the CDR3 is 13 residues.

Ten or more counts support this clonotype. The chain uses TRBV12-3 or TRBV12-4 and TRBJ2-2; D uncertain. The CDR3 covers 12 residues. V shed 7 bases and J shed 2 bases, with 5 bases lying between them. CDR3: CASNKNTGELFF. The CDR3 DNA follows: TGTGCCAGCAACAAAAACACCGGGGAGCTGTTTTTT.

This clonotype was seen ten or more times. This chain uses TRBV29-1 with TRBJ2-1, with 10 bases lining up with TRBD2. V was pared by 5 bases and J by 2 bases, with 9 bases of the junction left unmatched. Looked up from germline, CDR1 is SQVTM and CDR2 is ANQGSEA. The length of the CDR3 is 16 residues. The CDR3 loop is CSVSQSGLAAYNEQFF. The CDR3 DNA reads TGCAGCGTTTCCCAATCCGGACTAGCGGCCTACAATGAGCAGTTCTTC.

This clonotype was counted at least ten times. V is TRBV6-6 and J is TRBJ1-1; 8 nucleotides agree with TRBD1. The germline CDR1 and CDR2 sequences are MNHNY and SVGAGI (reference sequence). The V segment lost 0 bases and the J segment 1 base; nucleotides outside the gene matches: 7. The CDR3 contains 17 residues. CDR3 coding DNA: TGTGCCAGCAGTTACTCCCGGACAGGGCCACCGAACACTGAAGCTTTCTTT. Translation: CASSYSRTGPPNTEAFF.

This clonotype has just a few counts. The chain uses TRBV4-3 and TRBJ1-2; D is undetermined. The germline V gene has CDR1 LGHNA and CDR2 YSLEER. Trimming pared 0 bases from V and 7 bases from J, leaving 18 bases between. The CDR3 is 16 amino acids. The CDR3 is CASSQDITAVFGGYTF. In nucleotides, the CDR3 is TGCGCCAGCAGCCAAGATATAACGGCAGTTTTTGGTGGCTACACCTTC.

This clonotype was picked up many times. V gene TRBV2 combines with J gene TRBJ1-4; D is unclear. The V end was cut by 1 base, the J end by 5 bases, with 11 bases between. This CDR3 comprises 15 residues. Germline assignment: CDR1 SNHLY and CDR2 FYNNEI. DNA for the CDR3: TGTGCCAGCAGTGAAGTGGGCATACCGAATGAAAAACTGTTTTTT. Its protein product is CASSEVGIPNEKLFF.

Only a few counts were recorded for this clonotype. The gene calls are TRBV15 and TRBJ2-2, with D tentatively TRBD2 (5 bases). This CDR3 contains 14 residues. Trimming took 7 bases from V and 0 from J, leaving 9 bases between them. Germline assignment: CDR1 LNHNV and CDR2 YYDKDF (reference sequence). The CDR3 loop is CATTDFPNTGELFF. The CDR3, as DNA: TGTGCCACCACGGACTTCCCGAACACCGGGGAGCTGTTTTTT.

This clonotype showed up many times. The chain links TRBV20-1 to TRBJ2-5, with TRBD1 matching over 12 bases. Germline loops: CDR1 DFQATT, CDR2 SNEGSKA (reference sequence). V lost 6 bases, J lost 6 bases, and 11 bases stayed unmatched. The CDR3 is 15 residues long. The chain's CDR3 is CSARDGTGGRKTQYF. CDR3 DNA sequence: TGCAGTGCCCGGGACGGGACAGGGGGCCGGAAGACCCAGTACTTC.

J is TRBJ2-7 and V is TRBV27; 12 bases match TRBD1. CDR1 and CDR2 (germline): MNHEY, SMNVEV (reference sequence). This CDR3 has 13 residues. The trim removed 8 bases at V and 2 bases at J, leaving 1 base unmatched. This chain's CDR3 is CASGDRGPYEQYF. The CDR3 nucleotides are TGTGCCAGCGGGGACAGGGGGCCCTACGAGCAGTACTTC.

This clonotype occurred many times. The chain uses TRBV20-1 and TRBJ1-1; 8 bases map to TRBD1. After removal of 1 base from V and 3 bases from J, the junction contained 4 bases not matched to a gene. Germline loops: CDR1 DFQATT, CDR2 SNEGSKA (reference sequence). The CDR3 loop spans 14 amino acids. CDR3 in DNA: TGCAGTGCTAGAGCTGGACAGGGACACACTGAAGCTTTCTTT. It is translated as CSARAGQGHTEAFF.

This clonotype was counted only a few times. V and J are TRBV29-1 and TRBJ2-2; D possibly matches TRBD1 or TRBD2 (5 bases each). The CDR3 has 14 amino acids. The V gene's germline CDR1 is SQVTM and CDR2 ANQGSEA. Trimming took off 5 bases at V and 0 bases at J, with 10 bases between the two ends. The CDR3 nucleotides are TGCAGCGTTACGGGACCCTCGAACACCGGGGAGCTGTTTTTT. Protein product: CSVTGPSNTGELFF.

This clonotype has ten or more counts. CDR3 loop: CSARGLAGDVNEQFF. The CDR3 DNA follows: TGCAGTGCTAGGGGACTAGCGGGAGATGTGAATGAGCAGTTCTTC. The gene calls are TRBV20-1 and TRBJ2-1, with 14 bases fitting TRBD2. V lost 3 bases, J lost 7 bases, and 5 bases stayed unmatched. Germline values: CDR1 DFQATT, CDR2 SNEGSKA (reference sequence). The CDR3 has 15 residues.

This chain connects TRBV18 to TRBJ2-2; D ambiguous. The CDR3 is 17 residues long. Germline CDR1 reads KGHSH; CDR2 reads LQKENI. V dropped 0 bases and J dropped 0 bases, with 11 bases sitting between them. The CDR3 sequence: CASSPPSPVSNTGELFF. The DNA of the CDR3 is TGTGCCAGCTCACCACCAAGCCCAGTCTCGAACACCGGGGAGCTGTTTTTT.

V gene TRBV7-2 combines with J gene TRBJ2-5, with a tentative D call TRBD2 (6 bases). Per the germline V gene, CDR1 is SGHTA and CDR2 is FQGNSA. V was trimmed by 5 bases and J by 5 bases, leaving 15 bases between them. The CDR3 covers 14 residues. The CDR3 DNA sequence: TGTGCCAGCAGCCCGAGCAGGGAGGAGGAGACCCAGTACTTC. It encodes CASSPSREEETQYF.

The rearrangement joins TRBV6-1 to TRBJ1-2, with 8 bases that match TRBD1. CDR1 is MNHNS and CDR2 is SASEGT in the germline V gene. This CDR3 comprises 16 residues. The V segment lost 5 bases and the J segment 2 bases; nucleotides outside the gene matches: 10. The DNA for the CDR3 is TGTGCCAGCAGTCTCACCCCGACAGGGGTCAACTATGGCTACACCTTC. Translated, it gives CASSLTPTGVNYGYTF.

There are many counts of this clonotype. This chain uses TRBV7-9 with TRBJ2-1; the match to TRBD2 covers 12 bases. Germline V gene data show CDR1 as SEHNR and CDR2 as FQNEAQ (reference sequence). The trim removed 2 bases at V and 4 bases at J, leaving 21 bases unmatched. The CDR3 extends over 22 amino acids. For the CDR3, the DNA is TGTGCCAGCAGCTTAAAAGGTACGACTAGCGGGAGAATGGAGAAGCAGTACAATGAGCAGTTCTTC. Protein: CASSLKGTTSGRMEKQYNEQFF.